This TCR beta chain emerged from a study of T-cell memory formation after mild COVID-19. Trimming at V came to 5 bases and at J to 4 bases, leaving 6 bases not matched to a gene. This CDR3 comprises 14 residues. TCRdb processed the 5' RACE reads anew with MiXCR; each CDR3 protein has one entry. The table includes roughly 320,000 distinct CDR3 sequences, 25% to 30% detected once. The receptor comes from an adult woman who had mild COVID-19 (a few samples of this study predate the infection). Cell type and time point are not known. The rearrangement joins TRBV12-3 or TRBV12-4 to TRBJ1-1; 8 bases are a match to TRBD1. Sample: PBMCs or a T cell subset sorted from them (not recorded which). CDR3 sequence: CASSQGAWGTEAFF. CDR3 coding DNA: TGTGCCAGCAGTCAGGGGGCCTGGGGCACTGAAGCTTTCTTT.